The 2 T cell receptor beta chains given below trace back to one sample, sequenced in a study of PD-1 blockade in mismatch repair-deficient tumors. Clones were read by immunoSEQ multiplex PCR, and TCRdb kept only the in-frame ones, dropping some. The sample consists of about 110,000 clones, over 60% of them appearing once. The starting material was peripheral blood, obtained 60 to 65 weeks after starting pembrolizumab. These receptor sequences come from an adult with mismatch repair-deficient cancer.

This clone was picked up a small number of times. The chain is built from TRBV21-1 and TRBJ1-1; the listed D gene, TRBD1, was not tested against the DNA. TRBV21-1 is marked as a pseudogene. The CDR3 sequence is 16 residues long. CDR3 bases: TGTGCCAGCAGAAACCCATCTCGGACAGCGAACACTGAAGCTTTCTTT. It specifies CASRNPSRTANTEAFF.

The chain is built from TRBV5-4 and TRBJ2-1, with 7 bases lining up with TRBD2. Germline V gene data show CDR1 as SGHNT and CDR2 as YYREEE (reference sequence). V gave up 4 bases and J gave up 5 bases; unmatched junction bases: 6. This CDR3 has 14 amino acids. The CDR3 spells CASSRRESHNEQFF. The DNA for the CDR3 is TGTGCCAGCAGCCGGCGGGAGAGTCACAATGAGCAGTTCTTC.